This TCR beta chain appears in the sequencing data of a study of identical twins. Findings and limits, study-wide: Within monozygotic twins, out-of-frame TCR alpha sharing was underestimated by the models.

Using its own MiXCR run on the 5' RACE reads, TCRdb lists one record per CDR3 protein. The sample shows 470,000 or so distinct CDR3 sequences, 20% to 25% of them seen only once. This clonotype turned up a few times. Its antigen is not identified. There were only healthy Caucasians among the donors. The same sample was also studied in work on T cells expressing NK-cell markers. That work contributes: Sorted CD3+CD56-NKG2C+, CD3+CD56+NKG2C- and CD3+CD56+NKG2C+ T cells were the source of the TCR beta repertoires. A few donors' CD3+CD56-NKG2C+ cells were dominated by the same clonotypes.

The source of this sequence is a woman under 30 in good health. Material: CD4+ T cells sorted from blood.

CDR3 loop: CASSMAGESYEQYF. CDR3 DNA: TGTGCCAGCAGCATGGCAGGGGAAAGTTACGAGCAGTACTTC. This chain connects TRBV6-1 to TRBJ2-7; tentative D call: TRBD1 (6 bases). The V gene's germline CDR1 is MNHNS and CDR2 SASEGT. The CDR3 has 14 amino acids. V lost 6 bases and J 4 bases, leaving 16 bases between the germline ends.